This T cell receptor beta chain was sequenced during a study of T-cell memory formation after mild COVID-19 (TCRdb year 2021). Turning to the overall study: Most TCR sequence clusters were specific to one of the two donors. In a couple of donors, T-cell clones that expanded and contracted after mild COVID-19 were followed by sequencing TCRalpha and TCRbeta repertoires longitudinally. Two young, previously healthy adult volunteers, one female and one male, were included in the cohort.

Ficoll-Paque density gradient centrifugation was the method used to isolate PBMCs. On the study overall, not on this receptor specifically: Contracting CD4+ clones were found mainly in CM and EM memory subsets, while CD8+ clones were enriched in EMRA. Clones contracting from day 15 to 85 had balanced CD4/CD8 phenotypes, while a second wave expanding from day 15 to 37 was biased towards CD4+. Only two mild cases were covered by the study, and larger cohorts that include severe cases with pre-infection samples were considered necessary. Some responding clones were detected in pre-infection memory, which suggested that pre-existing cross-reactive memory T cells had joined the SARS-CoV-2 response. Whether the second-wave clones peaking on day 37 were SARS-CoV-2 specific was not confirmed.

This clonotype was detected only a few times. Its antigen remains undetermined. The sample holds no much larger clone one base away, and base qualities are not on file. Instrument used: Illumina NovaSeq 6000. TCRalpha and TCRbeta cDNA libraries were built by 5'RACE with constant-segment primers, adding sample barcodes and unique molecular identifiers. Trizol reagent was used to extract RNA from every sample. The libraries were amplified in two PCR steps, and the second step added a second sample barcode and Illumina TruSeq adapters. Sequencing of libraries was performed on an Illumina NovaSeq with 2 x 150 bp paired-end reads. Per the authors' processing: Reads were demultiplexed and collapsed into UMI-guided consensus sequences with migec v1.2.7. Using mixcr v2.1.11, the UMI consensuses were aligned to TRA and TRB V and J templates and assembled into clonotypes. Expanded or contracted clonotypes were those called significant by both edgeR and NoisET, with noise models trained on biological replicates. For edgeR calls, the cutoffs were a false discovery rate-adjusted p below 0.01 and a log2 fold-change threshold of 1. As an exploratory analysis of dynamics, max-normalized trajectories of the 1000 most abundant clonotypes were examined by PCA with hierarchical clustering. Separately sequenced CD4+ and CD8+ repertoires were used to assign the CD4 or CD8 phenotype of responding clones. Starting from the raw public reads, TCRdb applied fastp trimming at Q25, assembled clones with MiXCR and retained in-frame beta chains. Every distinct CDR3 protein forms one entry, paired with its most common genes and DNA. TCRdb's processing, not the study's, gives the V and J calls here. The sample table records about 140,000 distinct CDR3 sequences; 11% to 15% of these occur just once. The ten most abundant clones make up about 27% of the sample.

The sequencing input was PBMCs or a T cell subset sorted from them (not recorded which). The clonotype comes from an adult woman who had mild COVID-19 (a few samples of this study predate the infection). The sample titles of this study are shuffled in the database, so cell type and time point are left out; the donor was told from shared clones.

CDR3 loop: CASSFIMDREEETQYF. The sequence in DNA is TGTGCCAGCAGCTTCATCATGGACAGAGAAGAGGAGACCCAGTACTTC. Recombination linked TRBV11-3 to TRBJ2-5, and the D gene may be TRBD1, 6 bases matching. Its CDR3 holds 16 amino acids, cysteine through phenylalanine. The kept DNA is CDR3 alone, 48 bases in frame from the first base. The CDR1 and CDR2 encoded by the germline V gene are SGHNT and YENEEA. Deletion took 3 bases off V and 5 bases off J, with a span of 19 bases between the germline ends.